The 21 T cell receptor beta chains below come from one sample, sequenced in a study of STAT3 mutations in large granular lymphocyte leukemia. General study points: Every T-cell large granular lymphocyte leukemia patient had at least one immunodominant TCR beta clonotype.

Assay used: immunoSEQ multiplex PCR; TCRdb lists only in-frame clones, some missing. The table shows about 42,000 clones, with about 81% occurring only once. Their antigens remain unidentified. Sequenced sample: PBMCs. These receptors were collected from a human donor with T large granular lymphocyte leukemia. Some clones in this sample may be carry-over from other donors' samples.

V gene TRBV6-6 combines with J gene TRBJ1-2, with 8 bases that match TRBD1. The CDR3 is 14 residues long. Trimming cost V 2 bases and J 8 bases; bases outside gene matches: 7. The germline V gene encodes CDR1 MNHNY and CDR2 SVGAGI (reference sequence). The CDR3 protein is CASSYLPDRDGYTF. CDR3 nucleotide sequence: TGTGCCAGCAGTTACCTGCCGGACAGGGACGGCTACACCTTC.

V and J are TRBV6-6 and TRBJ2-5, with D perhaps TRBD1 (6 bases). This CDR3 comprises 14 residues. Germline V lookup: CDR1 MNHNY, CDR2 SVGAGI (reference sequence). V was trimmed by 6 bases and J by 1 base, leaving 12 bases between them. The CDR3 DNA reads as TGTGCCAGCAGGGACAGCCAGATCCAAGAGACCCAGTACTTC. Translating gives CASRDSQIQETQYF.

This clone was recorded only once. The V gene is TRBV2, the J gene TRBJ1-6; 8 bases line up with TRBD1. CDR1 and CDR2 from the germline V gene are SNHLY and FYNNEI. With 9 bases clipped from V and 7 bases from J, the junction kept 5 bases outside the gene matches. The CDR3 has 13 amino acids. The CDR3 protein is CASKDRENSPLHF. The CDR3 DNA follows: TGTGCCAGTAAGGACAGGGAAAATTCACCCCTCCACTTT. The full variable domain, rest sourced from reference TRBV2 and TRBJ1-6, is EPEVTQTPSHQVTQMGQEVILRCVPISNHLYFYWYRQILGQKVEFLVSFYNNEISEKSEIFDDQFSVERPDGSNFTLKIRSTKLEDSAMYFCASKDRENSPLHFGNGTRLTVT.

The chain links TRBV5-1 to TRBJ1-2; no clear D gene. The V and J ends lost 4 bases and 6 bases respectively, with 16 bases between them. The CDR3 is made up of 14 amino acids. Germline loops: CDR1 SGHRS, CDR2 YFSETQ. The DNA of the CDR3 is TGCGCCAGCAGCCCCCGTACCGCACCCGATGGCTACACCTTC. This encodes CASSPRTAPDGYTF.

Here the CDR3 reads CASSFLGQGEYQPQHF. The CDR3 DNA reads TGTGCCAGCAGTTTCTTGGGACAGGGTGAATACCAGCCCCAGCATTTT. The chain employs TRBV28 and TRBJ1-5, with TRBD1 matching over 9 bases. This CDR3 is built from 16 residues. Per germline, CDR1 MDHEN and CDR2 SYDVKM. V was clipped by 3 bases and J by 7 bases; unmatched bases: 10.

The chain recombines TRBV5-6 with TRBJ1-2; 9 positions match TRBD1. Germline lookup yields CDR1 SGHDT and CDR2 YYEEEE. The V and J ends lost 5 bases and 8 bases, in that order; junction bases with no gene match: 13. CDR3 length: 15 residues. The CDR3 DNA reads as TGTGCCAGCAGTCCTACAGGGGGCCCTATTCCGGGCTACACCTTC. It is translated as CASSPTGGPIPGYTF.

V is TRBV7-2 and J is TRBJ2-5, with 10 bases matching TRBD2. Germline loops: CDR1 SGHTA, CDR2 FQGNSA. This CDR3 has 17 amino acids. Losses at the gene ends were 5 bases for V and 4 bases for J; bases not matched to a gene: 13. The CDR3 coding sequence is TGTGCCAGCAGCCAAAGGTTGAGCGGGGGGGTAGGAGAGACCCAGTACTTC. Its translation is CASSQRLSGGVGETQYF.

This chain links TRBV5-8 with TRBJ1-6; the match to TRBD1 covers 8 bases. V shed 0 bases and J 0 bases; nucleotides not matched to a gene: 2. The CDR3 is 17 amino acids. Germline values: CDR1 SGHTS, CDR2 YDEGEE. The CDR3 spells CASSLETGVSYNSPLHF. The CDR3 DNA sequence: TGTGCCAGCAGCTTGGAGACAGGGGTCTCCTATAATTCACCCCTCCACTTT.

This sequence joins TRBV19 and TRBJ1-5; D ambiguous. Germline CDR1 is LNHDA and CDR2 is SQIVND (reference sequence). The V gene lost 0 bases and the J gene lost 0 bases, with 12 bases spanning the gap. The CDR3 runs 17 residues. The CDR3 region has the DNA TGTGCCAGTAGTATAGACCTTTTCAGGTATAGCAATCAGCCCCAGCATTTT. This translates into CASSIDLFRYSNQPQHF.

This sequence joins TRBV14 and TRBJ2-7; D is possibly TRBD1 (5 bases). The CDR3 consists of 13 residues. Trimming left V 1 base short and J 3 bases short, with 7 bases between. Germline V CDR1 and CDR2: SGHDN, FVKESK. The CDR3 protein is CASSQGGGYEQYF. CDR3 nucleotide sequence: TGTGCCAGCAGCCAAGGGGGCGGCTACGAGCAGTACTTC. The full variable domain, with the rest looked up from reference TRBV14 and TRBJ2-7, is EAGVTQFPSHSVIEKGQTVTLRCDPISGHDNLYWYRRVMGKEIKFLLHFVKESKQDESGMPNNRFLAERTGGTYSTLKVQPAELEDSGVYFCASSQGGGYEQYFGPGTRLTVT.

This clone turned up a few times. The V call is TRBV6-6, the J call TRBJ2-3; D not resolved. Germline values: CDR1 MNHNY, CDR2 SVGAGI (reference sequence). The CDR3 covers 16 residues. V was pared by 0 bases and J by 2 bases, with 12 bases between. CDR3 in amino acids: CASSYSGSRHTDTQYF. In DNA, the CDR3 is TGTGCCAGCAGTTACTCGGGGTCGCGTCACACAGATACGCAGTATTTT.

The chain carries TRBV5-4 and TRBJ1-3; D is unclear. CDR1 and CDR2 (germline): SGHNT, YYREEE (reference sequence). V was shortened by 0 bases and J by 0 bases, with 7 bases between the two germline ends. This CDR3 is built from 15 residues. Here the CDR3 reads CASSLDSFSGNTIYF. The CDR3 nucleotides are TGTGCCAGCAGCTTGGACTCCTTCTCTGGAAACACCATATATTTT. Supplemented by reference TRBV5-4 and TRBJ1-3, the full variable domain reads ETGVTQSPTHLIKTRGQQVTLRCSSQSGHNTVSWYQQALGQGPQFIFQYYREEENGRGNFPPRFSGLQFPNYSSELNVNALELDDSALYLCASSLDSFSGNTIYFGEGSWLTVV.

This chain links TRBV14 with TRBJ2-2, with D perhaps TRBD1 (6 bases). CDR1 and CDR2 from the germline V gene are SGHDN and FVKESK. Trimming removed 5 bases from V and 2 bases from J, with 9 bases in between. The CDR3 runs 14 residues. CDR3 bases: TGTGCCAGCAGCTTACAGGGTAACACCGGGGAGCTGTTTTTT. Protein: CASSLQGNTGELFF.

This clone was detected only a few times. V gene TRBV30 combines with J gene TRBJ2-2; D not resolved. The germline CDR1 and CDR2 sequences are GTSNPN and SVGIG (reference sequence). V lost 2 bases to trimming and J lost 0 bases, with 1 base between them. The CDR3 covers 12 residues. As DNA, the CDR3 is TGTGCCTGGAGTCCGAACACCGGGGAGCTGTTTTTT. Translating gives CAWSPNTGELFF. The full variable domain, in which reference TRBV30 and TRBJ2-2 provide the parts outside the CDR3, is SQTIHQWPATLVQPVGSPLSLECTVEGTSNPNLYWYRQAAGRGLQLLFYSVGIGQISSEVPQNLSASRPQDRQFILSSKKLLLSDSGFYLCAWSPNTGELFFGEGSRLTVL.

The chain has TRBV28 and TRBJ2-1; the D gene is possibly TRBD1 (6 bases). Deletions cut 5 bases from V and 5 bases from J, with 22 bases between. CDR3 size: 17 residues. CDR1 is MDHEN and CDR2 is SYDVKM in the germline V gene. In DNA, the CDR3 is TGTGCCAGCAGTCTACCCCTTCGGGACATAAGAAACAATGAGCAGTTCTTC. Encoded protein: CASSLPLRDIRNNEQFF. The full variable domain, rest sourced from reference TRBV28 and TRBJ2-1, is DVKVTQSSRYLVKRTGEKVFLECVQDMDHENMFWYRQDPGLGLRLIYFSYDVKMKEKGDIPEGYSVSREKKERFSLILESASTNQTSMYLCASSLPLRDIRNNEQFFGPGTRLTVL.

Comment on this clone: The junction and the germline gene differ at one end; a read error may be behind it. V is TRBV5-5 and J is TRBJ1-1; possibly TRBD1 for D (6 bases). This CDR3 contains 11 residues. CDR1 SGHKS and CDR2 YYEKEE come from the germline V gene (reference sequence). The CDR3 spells CASRIKGEAFF. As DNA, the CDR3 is TGTGCCAGCAGGATCAAGGGGGAAGCTTTTTTT.

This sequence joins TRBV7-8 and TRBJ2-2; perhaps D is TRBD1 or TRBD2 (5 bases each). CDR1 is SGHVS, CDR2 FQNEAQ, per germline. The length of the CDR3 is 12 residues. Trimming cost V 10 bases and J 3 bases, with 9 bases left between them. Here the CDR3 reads CATGPYTGELFF. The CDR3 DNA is TGTGCCACGGGACCTTACACCGGGGAGCTGTTTTTT.

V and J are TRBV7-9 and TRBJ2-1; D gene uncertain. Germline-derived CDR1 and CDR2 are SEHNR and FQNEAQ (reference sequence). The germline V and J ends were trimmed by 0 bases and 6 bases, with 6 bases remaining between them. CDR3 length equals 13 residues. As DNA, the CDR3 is TGTGCCAGCAGCTTAGCGGCTAGCAATGAGCAGTTCTTC. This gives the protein CASSLAASNEQFF.

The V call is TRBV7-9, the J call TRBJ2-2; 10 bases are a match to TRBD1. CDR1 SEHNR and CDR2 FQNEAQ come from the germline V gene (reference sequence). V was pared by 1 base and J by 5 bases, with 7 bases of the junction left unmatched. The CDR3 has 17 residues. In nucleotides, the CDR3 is TGTGCCAGCAGCTTAGAGGGGACAGGGGTATCAACCGGGGAGCTGTTTTTT. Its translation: CASSLEGTGVSTGELFF.

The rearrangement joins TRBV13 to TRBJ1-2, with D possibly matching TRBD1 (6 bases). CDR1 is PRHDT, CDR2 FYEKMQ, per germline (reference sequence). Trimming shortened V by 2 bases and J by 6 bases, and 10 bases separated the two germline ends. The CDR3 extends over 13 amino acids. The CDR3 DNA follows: TGTGCCAGCAGCTTATGGGGGGCGGATGGCTACACCTTC. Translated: CASSLWGADGYTF.

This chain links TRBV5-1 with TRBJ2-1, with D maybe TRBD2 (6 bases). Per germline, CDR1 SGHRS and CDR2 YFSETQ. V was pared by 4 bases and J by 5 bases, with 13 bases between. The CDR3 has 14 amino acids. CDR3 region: CASSRKPGDNEQFF. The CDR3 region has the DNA TGCGCCAGCAGCCGCAAACCGGGGGACAATGAGCAGTTCTTC.